These 28 T cell receptor beta chains were sequenced from one sample in a study of CD8+ T cells in alopecia areata. Extraction and reverse transcription of RNA yielded cDNA as the sequencing template. Here immunoSEQ multiplex PCR was the method, and the copy in TCRdb shows in-frame clones only, minus some. The sample includes about 130,000 clones, 49% of them seen just once. The material was CD8+ T cells sorted from blood, obtained at week 0. The receptors were gathered from a human donor with alopecia areata.

This clone has only a few counts. V usage is TRBV29-1 and J usage is TRBJ1-4; D may be TRBD1 (5 bases). Germline V gene data show CDR1 as SQVTM and CDR2 as ANQGSEA. This CDR3 region has 13 residues. Trimming pared 6 bases from V and 6 bases from J, leaving 14 bases between. CDR3 sequence: CSVRRSGDEKLFF. DNA of the CDR3: TGCAGCGTCCGGCGGTCGGGGGATGAAAAACTGTTTTTT.

The V call is TRBV9, the J call TRBJ1-2, with 7 bases that match TRBD1. V was clipped by 3 bases and J by 4 bases; unmatched bases: 6. CDR3 length equals 14 residues. CDR1 is SGDLS, CDR2 YYNGEE, per germline. Here the CDR3 DNA reads TGTGCCAGCAGCGGACAGGGACCGGTCTATGGCTACACCTTC. Translated: CASSGQGPVYGYTF.

The chain uses TRBV25-1 and TRBJ1-1, with D possibly being TRBD1 (5 bases). Germline V lookup: CDR1 MGHDK, CDR2 SYGVNS. This CDR3 comprises 15 residues. V was cut by 7 bases and J by 6 bases, with 21 bases left in between. The chain's CDR3 is CASTRDSLGRAEAFF. In DNA form, the CDR3 reads TGTGCCAGCACCAGGGACTCTCTAGGGAGGGCTGAAGCTTTCTTT. The full variable domain, rest sourced from reference TRBV25-1 and TRBJ1-1, is EADIYQTPRYLVIGTGKKITLECSQTMGHDKMYWYQQDPGMELHLIHYSYGVNSTEKGDLSSESTVSRIRTEHFPLTLESARPSHTSQYLCASTRDSLGRAEAFFGQGTRLTVV.

Here the CDR3 reads CATGGGLAPHEQYF. CDR3 coding DNA: TGTGCCACCGGAGGAGGACTAGCGCCGCACGAGCAGTACTTC. The J gene is TRBJ2-7, the V gene TRBV5-4; 9 bases are a match to TRBD2. The junction had 12 bases not matched to a gene; V was cut back by 9 bases and J by 5 bases. Germline loops: CDR1 SGHNT, CDR2 YYREEE (reference sequence). This CDR3 contains 14 residues.

The chain uses TRBV4-2 and TRBJ2-1; 12 positions match TRBD2. Per germline, CDR1 LGHNA and CDR2 YNFKEQ. V shed 0 bases, J shed 5 bases, and the junction held 8 bases outside the gene matches. This CDR3 has 18 amino acids. CDR3 nucleotide sequence: TGTGCCAGCAGCCAAGAGCTAGCGGGGGGGGTAATCCACAATGAGCAGTTCTTC. It codes for CASSQELAGGVIHNEQFF.

The chain uses TRBV4-3 and TRBJ2-2, with unresolved D. Germline V gene lookup returns CDR1 LGHNA and CDR2 YSLEER. The CDR3 runs 14 residues. The germline V and J ends were trimmed by 2 bases and 3 bases, with 7 bases remaining between them. The CDR3 loop reads CASSQHLDTGELFF. DNA of the CDR3: TGCGCCAGCAGCCAACATCTAGACACCGGGGAGCTGTTTTTT.

The rearrangement links TRBV9 to TRBJ1-2; TRBD1 matches at 8 bases. J lost 4 bases, V lost 0 bases, and 11 bases had no gene match. This CDR3 is built from 17 residues. Per germline, CDR1 SGDLS and CDR2 YYNGEE. The CDR3 reads CASSVDDGAGGAYGYTF. The CDR3 bases are TGTGCCAGCAGCGTAGATGATGGGGCAGGGGGCGCCTATGGCTACACCTTC. Complete variable domain (other parts from reference TRBV9 and TRBJ1-2): DSGVTQTPKHLITATGQRVTLRCSPRSGDLSVYWYQQSLDQGLQFLIQYYNGEERAKGNILERFSAQQFPDLHSELNLSSLELGDSALYFCASSVDDGAGGAYGYTFGSGTRLTVV.

In this sample, this clone turned up a few times. V and J are TRBV27 and TRBJ2-7, with 8 bases fitting TRBD1. V shed 3 bases and J 3 bases; nucleotides not matched to a gene: 1. The CDR3 loop spans 13 amino acids. Germline V gene sequence: CDR1 MNHEY, CDR2 SMNVEV (reference sequence). The CDR3 protein is CASSFGQGYEQYF. CDR3 DNA sequence: TGTGCCAGCAGTTTCGGACAGGGCTACGAGCAGTACTTC.

The chain recombines TRBV30 with TRBJ2-7; D unclear. CDR1 GTSNPN and CDR2 SVGIG come from the germline V gene (reference sequence). Trimming stripped 0 bases from V and 0 bases from J, with 12 bases between. The CDR3 loop spans 15 amino acids. The CDR3 is CAWSVESMDSYEQYF. The CDR3 nucleotides read TGTGCCTGGAGTGTAGAATCCATGGACTCCTACGAGCAGTACTTC. Drawing the rest from reference TRBV30 and TRBJ2-7, the complete variable domain is SQTIHQWPATLVQPVGSPLSLECTVEGTSNPNLYWYRQAAGRGLQLLFYSVGIGQISSEVPQNLSASRPQDRQFILSSKKLLLSDSGFYLCAWSVESMDSYEQYFGPGTRLTVT.

V usage is TRBV10-3 and J usage is TRBJ2-7; 8 bases map to TRBD1. V shed 11 bases and J 3 bases; nucleotides not matched to a gene: 6. Germline values: CDR1 ENHRY, CDR2 SYGVKD. The CDR3 is made up of 12 amino acids. The CDR3 bases are TGTGCCGCGACTGGGACAGGCTACGAGCAGTACTTC. Protein product: CAATGTGYEQYF.

The chain combines TRBV29-1 with TRBJ1-1; D uncertain. Germline-derived CDR1 and CDR2 are SQVTM and ANQGSEA. V dropped 4 bases and J dropped 0 bases, with 18 bases sitting between them. The CDR3 length is 16 residues. The CDR3 region is CSVGSGRLGMNTEAFF. The CDR3 nucleotides are TGCAGCGTTGGTTCCGGACGGCTGGGGATGAACACTGAAGCTTTCTTT.

This clone appeared a few times. This chain joins TRBV2 and TRBJ2-2; no clear D. There are 11 residues in the CDR3. Germline CDR1 SNHLY, CDR2 FYNNEI. Trimming took 6 bases from V and 5 from J, leaving 4 bases between them. The CDR3 loop reads CASRGTGELFF. The CDR3 nucleotides are TGTGCCAGCAGGGGGACCGGGGAGCTGTTTTTT.

The chain combines TRBV5-4 with TRBJ2-1; TRBD1 aligns across 9 bases. CDR1 is SGHNT, CDR2 YYREEE, per germline (reference sequence). This CDR3 comprises 15 residues. The junction had 8 bases not matched to a gene; V was cut back by 4 bases and J by 6 bases. In DNA, the CDR3 is TGTGCCAGCAGCCCCGGGACAGGGAAGGTCAATGAGCAGTTCTTC. Translating it yields CASSPGTGKVNEQFF.

This clone was recorded at least ten times. The V and J genes are TRBV5-4 and TRBJ2-2; D gene uncertain. V was clipped by 1 base and J by 3 bases, with 10 bases between them. The CDR3 extends over 15 amino acids. Germline CDR1 reads SGHNT; CDR2 reads YYREEE (reference sequence). In nucleotides, the CDR3 is TGTGCCAGCAGCTTGAAAGGGTCACACACCGGGGAGCTGTTTTTT. This gives the protein CASSLKGSHTGELFF.

In this sample, this clone turned up a few times. The chain uses TRBV5-1 and TRBJ2-2; D ambiguous. The CDR3 has 15 residues. The V gene's germline CDR1 is SGHRS and CDR2 YFSETQ. V was shortened by 4 bases and J by 0 bases, with 10 bases between the two germline ends. The CDR3 here is CASSEDGPNTGELFF. In DNA, the CDR3 is TGCGCCAGCAGCGAAGACGGACCGAACACCGGGGAGCTGTTTTTT.

V is TRBV18 and J is TRBJ2-7, with 7 positions matching TRBD1. V lost 3 bases to trimming and J lost 2 bases; unmatched junction nucleotides: 7. The germline CDR1 and CDR2 sequences are KGHSH and LQKENI. This CDR3 comprises 15 residues. The CDR3 region has the DNA TGTGCCAGCTCACCCGACAGGGATTACACCTACGAGCAGTACTTC. Translated: CASSPDRDYTYEQYF.

The chain uses TRBV7-9 and TRBJ1-2; D not certain. V was shortened by 7 bases and J by 4 bases, with 16 bases between the two germline ends. The length of the CDR3 is 14 residues. Germline V gene sequence: CDR1 SEHNR, CDR2 FQNEAQ (reference sequence). CDR3 protein: CASTSSTATYGYTF. In DNA, the CDR3 is TGTGCCAGCACCTCTTCAACGGCCACCTATGGCTACACCTTC.

CDR3 sequence reads: CASSETSGGGETQYF. The CDR3, as DNA: TGTGCCAGCAGCGAGACTAGCGGGGGTGGAGAGACCCAGTACTTC. The gene calls are TRBV9 and TRBJ2-5; TRBD2 matches 12 bases. Germline values: CDR1 SGDLS, CDR2 YYNGEE. This CDR3 spans 15 amino acids. Trimming took 3 bases from V and 4 from J; bases not matched to a gene: 4. Combining the CDR3 with reference TRBV9 and TRBJ2-5 gives the whole variable domain DSGVTQTPKHLITATGQRVTLRCSPRSGDLSVYWYQQSLDQGLQFLIQYYNGEERAKGNILERFSAQQFPDLHSELNLSSLELGDSALYFCASSETSGGGETQYFGPGTRLLVL.

This clone was counted once. The chain couples TRBV5-6 to TRBJ2-4, with D hard to call. This CDR3 is built from 16 residues. Trimming took off 0 bases at V and 1 base at J, with 11 bases between the two ends. The germline V gene encodes CDR1 SGHDT and CDR2 YYEEEE. The CDR3 DNA follows: TGTGCCAGCAGCTTGGCTCTACCCACGGCCAAAAACATTCAGTACTTC. Translated: CASSLALPTAKNIQYF.

This CDR3 is CASSTTGGQGYEQYF. CDR3 nucleotide sequence: TGTGCCAGCAGCACCACCGGGGGACAGGGCTACGAGCAGTACTTC. The chain uses TRBV13 and TRBJ2-7; 9 nucleotides line up with TRBD1. Germline CDR1 reads PRHDT; CDR2 reads FYEKMQ (reference sequence). J was trimmed by 3 bases and V by 5 bases; bases with no gene match: 8. The length of the CDR3 is 15 residues.

The chain uses TRBV19 and TRBJ1-2; D is undetermined. Looked up from germline, CDR1 is LNHDA and CDR2 is SQIVND (reference sequence). The length of the CDR3 is 14 residues. V was pared by 1 base and J by 2 bases, with 8 bases between. CDR3 sequence reads: CASSIVDANYGYTF. CDR3 nucleotide sequence: TGTGCCAGTAGTATAGTGGACGCCAACTATGGCTACACCTTC.

This sequence joins TRBV6-5 and TRBJ1-2; D remains unclear. V lost 2 bases to trimming and J lost 1 base, with 8 bases between them. This CDR3 has 14 amino acids. The germline CDR1 and CDR2 sequences are MNHEY and SVGAGI. CDR3 region: CASSYAKFNYGYTF. The CDR3 nucleotides read TGTGCCAGCAGTTACGCCAAATTTAACTATGGCTACACCTTC.

The chain couples TRBV6-5 to TRBJ2-1; D is tentatively TRBD1 or TRBD2 (7 bases each). Germline V gene lookup returns CDR1 MNHEY and CDR2 SVGAGI. The CDR3 extends over 15 amino acids. Trimming removed 5 bases at V and 7 bases at J, with 18 bases between. CDR3 DNA sequence: TGTGCCAGCAGTCCTCAGGGAGGGGGCTTGAATGAGCAGTTCTTC. Its protein product is CASSPQGGGLNEQFF.

V usage is TRBV5-6 and J usage is TRBJ1-4, with 10 bases fitting TRBD1. Losses at the gene ends were 0 bases for V and 8 bases for J; bases not matched to a gene: 4. The CDR3 runs to 15 residues. CDR1 and CDR2 from the germline V gene are SGHDT and YYEEEE. This CDR3 is CASSLAGTGEEKLFF. For the CDR3, the DNA is TGTGCCAGCAGCTTGGCCGGGACAGGGGAAGAAAAACTGTTTTTT.

The V call is TRBV15, the J call TRBJ1-1, with D uncertain. The CDR3 extends over 14 amino acids. Trimming took 1 base from V and 1 from J, leaving 7 bases between them. Germline CDR1 reads LNHNV; CDR2 reads YYDKDF (reference sequence). DNA for the CDR3: TGTGCCACCAGCAGAGTCTTAGAGAACACTGAAGCTTTCTTT. This sequence encodes CATSRVLENTEAFF.

This chain uses TRBV4-3 with TRBJ2-5; tentative D call: TRBD2 (6 bases). Deletions cut 1 base from V and 4 bases from J, with 7 bases between. Germline V gives CDR1 LGHNA, CDR2 YSLEER. The CDR3 extends over 13 amino acids. Written as DNA, the CDR3 is TGCGCCAGCAGCCAAGCGGGAGTAGAGACCCAGTACTTC. It is translated as CASSQAGVETQYF.

This sequence joins TRBV2 and TRBJ2-2; 8 bases map to TRBD1. CDR3 length: 14 residues. V shed 7 bases and J 4 bases; nucleotides not matched to a gene: 5. Germline V lookup: CDR1 SNHLY, CDR2 FYNNEI. CDR3 region: CASIGTGGTGELFF. Here the CDR3 DNA reads TGTGCCAGCATAGGCACAGGGGGCACCGGGGAGCTGTTTTTT.

As to this clone: The sample contains more than one DNA sequence encoding this CDR3. The chain uses TRBV27 and TRBJ2-7; 7 nucleotides line up with TRBD2. CDR3 length: 13 amino acids. CDR1 is MNHEY and CDR2 is SMNVEV in the germline V gene (reference sequence). V dropped 2 bases and J dropped 2; count of bases not matched to a gene: 0. This CDR3 reads CASSLAGAYEQYF. DNA of the CDR3: TGTGCCAGCAGTTTAGCGGGGGCCTACGAGCAGTACTTC.